One sample yielded the 32 T cell receptor beta chains listed below, sequenced in a study of early T cells in non-severe SARS-CoV-2 infection (dated by TCRdb to about 2021). The method behind the library was 5' RACE. Data came from a NextSeq 500. The public sequencing data were trimmed at Q25 with fastp and processed into clonotypes with MiXCR by TCRdb, which kept only in-frame beta chains. Identical CDR3 proteins give one entry, which carries the most common genes and DNA. This sample holds roughly 40,000 distinct CDR3 sequences; 3% to 4% were observed only once. Of the sample, roughly 3% is held by the ten largest clones. The sample comprised whole blood. These receptors came from an adult who was a healthcare worker with PCR-confirmed SARS-CoV-2 infection or an uninfected control (not recorded which).

The sample holds many counts of this clonotype. V gene TRBV5-1 combines with J gene TRBJ1-1; D not resolved. V was trimmed by 4 bases and J by 0 bases, leaving 13 bases between them. CDR1 and CDR2 (germline): SGHRS, YFSETQ. The CDR3 runs 15 residues. The CDR3 nucleotides are TGCGCCAGCAGCACTGGACGTTCTATGAACACTGAAGCTTTCTTT. Amino acid sequence: CASSTGRSMNTEAFF. Full variable domain (missing parts from reference TRBV5-1 and TRBJ1-1): KAGVTQTPRYLIKTRGQQVTLSCSPISGHRSVSWYQQTPGQGLQFLFEYFSETQRNKGNFPGRFSGRQFSNSRSEMNVSTLELGDSALYLCASSTGRSMNTEAFFGQGTRLTVV.

This clonotype came up many times. V is TRBV6-1 and J is TRBJ1-1, with D perhaps TRBD1 (5 bases). Germline V gives CDR1 MNHNS, CDR2 SASEGT. The CDR3 runs 14 residues. V lost 0 bases to trimming and J lost 5 bases, with 10 bases between them. The CDR3 protein is CASSEARGWTEAFF. The CDR3 DNA reads as TGTGCCAGCAGTGAAGCGCGGGGCTGGACTGAAGCTTTCTTT.

This clonotype came up many times. V and J are TRBV12-3 or TRBV12-4 and TRBJ2-2; the match to TRBD1 covers 11 bases. V shed 6 bases, J shed 5 bases, and the junction held 11 bases outside the gene matches. CDR3 length equals 17 residues. CDR3 residues: CASSPGQGAAGTGELFF. The CDR3 DNA sequence: TGTGCCAGCAGCCCCGGACAGGGGGCCGCCGGGACCGGGGAGCTGTTTTTT.

The sample holds many counts of this clonotype. V gene TRBV6-1 combines with J gene TRBJ1-1, with D uncertain. Trimming took off 6 bases at V and 5 bases at J, with 16 bases between the two ends. The germline V gene encodes CDR1 MNHNS and CDR2 SASEGT. The CDR3 contains 14 residues. CDR3 coding DNA: TGTGCCAGCAGAGCGGTCCAAAGAGGGACTGAAGCTTTCTTT. It specifies CASRAVQRGTEAFF.

This clonotype came up many times. The rearrangement uses TRBV7-9 and TRBJ2-7; weak D call: TRBD1 (5 bases). Germline-derived CDR1 and CDR2 are SEHNR and FQNEAQ (reference sequence). The CDR3 extends over 13 amino acids. Trimming took 9 bases from V and 1 from J, leaving 13 bases between them. CDR3 amino acids: CASGQGSSYEQYF. Here the CDR3 DNA reads TGTGCCAGTGGGCAGGGCTCGTCCTACGAGCAGTACTTC.

This clonotype was counted ten times or more. J is TRBJ2-7 and V is TRBV19; a weak D match, TRBD2 (5 bases). Looked up from germline, CDR1 is LNHDA and CDR2 is SQIVND (reference sequence). The germline V and J ends were trimmed by 4 bases and 1 base, with 5 bases remaining between them. The CDR3 extends over 12 amino acids. The CDR3 here is CASSSGSYEQYF. In DNA form, the CDR3 reads TGTGCCAGTAGTAGCGGGTCCTACGAGCAGTACTTC. Variable domain in full (rest from reference TRBV19 and TRBJ2-7): DGGITQSPKYLFRKEGQNVTLSCEQNLNHDAMYWYRQDPGQGLRLIYYSQIVNDFQKGDIAEGYSVSREKKESFPLTVTSAQKNPTAFYLCASSSGSYEQYFGPGTRLTVT.

As regards this clonotype: A read error may explain this, as a much larger clone is one base away. The chain links TRBV2 to TRBJ1-4, with TRBD1 matching over 7 bases. The CDR3 has 14 amino acids. The germline gives CDR1 SNHLY, CDR2 FYNNEI. CDR3 coding DNA: TGTGTCAGCAGGGCGGACAGGCCCGGGGAAAAACTGTTTTTT. It translates to CVSRADRPGEKLFF.

In its sample, this clonotype was seen many times. The chain is built from TRBV20-1 and TRBJ1-6; D may be TRBD1 (5 bases). The V and J ends lost 0 bases and 1 base respectively, with 10 bases between them. The germline V gene encodes CDR1 DFQATT and CDR2 SNEGSKA (reference sequence). The CDR3 length is 16 residues. The CDR3 is CSARDVQGSYNSPLHF. CDR3 coding DNA: TGCAGTGCTAGAGATGTCCAGGGATCCTATAATTCACCCCTCCACTTT.

This clonotype was seen many times. The J gene is TRBJ2-1, the V gene TRBV11-2; TRBD1 matches 10 bases. J gave up 8 bases and V 5 bases, and 9 bases lay outside the gene matches. CDR1 and CDR2 from the germline V gene are SGHAT and FQNNGV. This CDR3 has 15 amino acids. The CDR3 loop reads CASSLDRGQFHEQFF. The CDR3 nucleotides are TGTGCCAGCAGCCTCGACAGGGGGCAGTTCCATGAGCAGTTCTTC. Complete variable domain (other parts from reference TRBV11-2 and TRBJ2-1): EAGVAQSPRYKIIEKRQSVAFWCNPISGHATLYWYQQILGQGPKLLIQFQNNGVVDDSQLPKDRFSAERLKGVDSTLKIQPAKLEDSAVYLCASSLDRGQFHEQFFGPGTRLTVL.

The sample holds many counts of this clonotype. The chain uses TRBV7-8 and TRBJ2-3; D is ambiguous. The CDR3 runs to 14 residues. V gave up 4 bases and J gave up 6 bases, with 14 bases separating them. In germline, CDR1 is SGHVS, CDR2 FQNEAQ. CDR3 amino acids: CASSYTSGADTQYF. In DNA form, the CDR3 reads TGTGCCAGCAGCTACACTTCAGGCGCCGATACGCAGTATTTT.

This clonotype was seen many times. The CDR3: CSVVTQDRVYEQYF. The CDR3 region has the DNA TGCAGCGTTGTAACCCAGGACAGGGTCTACGAGCAGTACTTC. This sequence joins TRBV29-1 and TRBJ2-7; 8 bases are a match to TRBD1. Germline CDR1 and CDR2: SQVTM and ANQGSEA. The CDR3 runs 14 residues. V was pared by 4 bases and J by 3 bases, with 8 bases of the junction left unmatched.

CDR3 sequence: CASSARPGLNTEAFF. The DNA for the CDR3 is TGTGCCAGCAGTGCTCGCCCGGGGCTGAACACTGAAGCTTTCTTT. V and J are TRBV2 and TRBJ1-1; D may be TRBD1 (5 bases). CDR1 is SNHLY and CDR2 is FYNNEI in the germline V gene. CDR3 size: 15 residues. The ends were cut back, 4 bases at V and 0 bases at J, with 12 bases in the middle.

This clonotype has a handful of counts. The V gene is TRBV2, the J gene TRBJ2-7; tentatively, D is TRBD2 (5 bases). The germline V gene has CDR1 SNHLY and CDR2 FYNNEI. CDR3 size: 15 residues. V was cut by 6 bases and J by 5 bases, with 20 bases left in between. The CDR3 loop reads CASRYSSQGRNEQYF. The CDR3 DNA is TGTGCCAGCAGATATTCTAGCCAAGGTCGTAACGAGCAGTACTTC.

This clonotype was seen ten or more times. The rearrangement links TRBV6-4 to TRBJ2-3; D is perhaps TRBD2 (7 bases). CDR3 length: 14 amino acids. Germline V gives CDR1 MRHNA, CDR2 SNTAGT. V gave up 6 bases and J gave up 1 base, with 11 bases separating them. The CDR3 sequence: CASSEGGGTDTQYF. CDR3 coding DNA: TGTGCCAGCAGCGAGGGGGGGGGCACAGATACGCAGTATTTT.

There are many counts of this clonotype. The genes are TRBV5-1 and TRBJ1-2; no reliable D call. Germline V lookup: CDR1 SGHRS, CDR2 YFSETQ. The CDR3 sequence is 15 residues long. V was shortened by 0 bases and J by 3 bases, with 12 bases between the two germline ends. The CDR3 is CASSLALGEYYGYTF. The CDR3 bases are TGCGCCAGCAGCTTGGCCCTCGGAGAGTACTATGGCTACACCTTC.

This clonotype has a count of ten or more. The V gene is TRBV19, the J gene TRBJ2-7; either TRBD1 or TRBD2 may supply D (6 bases each). The CDR3 consists of 16 residues. Deletions cut 6 bases from V and 0 bases from J, with 18 bases between. Germline CDR1 LNHDA, CDR2 SQIVND (reference sequence). CDR3 region: CASSDRGPRGSYEQYF. CDR3 DNA: TGTGCCAGTAGCGACCGGGGGCCACGGGGCTCCTACGAGCAGTACTTC.

This clonotype was observed at least ten times. This rearrangement joins TRBV29-1 to TRBJ1-1, with a tentative D call TRBD1 (5 bases). This CDR3 is built from 13 residues. The germline CDR1 and CDR2 sequences are SQVTM and ANQGSEA. Trimming removed 7 bases from V and 0 bases from J, with 12 bases in between. CDR3 DNA: TGCAGCGCCGCCGGACACCTGAACACTGAAGCTTTCTTT. Amino acid sequence: CSAAGHLNTEAFF.

This chain uses TRBV5-1 with TRBJ2-5; 8 bases map to TRBD2. V was pared by 1 base and J by 6 bases, with 8 bases of the junction left unmatched. Germline CDR1 SGHRS, CDR2 YFSETQ. This CDR3 has 15 residues. CDR3 sequence reads: CASSLPAGVAKTQYF. The CDR3 DNA is TGCGCCAGCAGCTTGCCAGCGGGAGTAGCGAAGACCCAGTACTTC.

Many counts were recorded for this clonotype. The chain has TRBV18 and TRBJ1-2, with no clear D. Germline V gene lookup returns CDR1 KGHSH and CDR2 LQKENI. The CDR3 consists of 18 residues. V lost 0 bases and J lost 3, with 20 bases in between. CDR3 DNA: TGTGCCAGCTCACCACCCCCAGCAGGAGGTGAAGGGCACTATGGCTACACCTTC. Amino acid sequence: CASSPPPAGGEGHYGYTF.

This clonotype was picked up many times. The chain links TRBV5-1 to TRBJ1-2, with TRBD1 identical over 7 bases. Germline lookup yields CDR1 SGHRS and CDR2 YFSETQ. Germline trimming cut 4 bases from V and 4 bases from J; bases unmatched to any gene: 13. CDR3 length equals 16 residues. The CDR3 DNA reads TGCGCCAGCAGCGCCTACTCCGGGACAGAATCCTATGGCTACACCTTC. It translates to CASSAYSGTESYGYTF.

This clonotype has a handful of counts. The chain links TRBV7-8 to TRBJ2-7; D not certain. In germline, CDR1 is SGHVS, CDR2 FQNEAQ. There are 13 residues in the CDR3. Trimming removed 2 bases at V and 1 base at J, with 6 bases between. As DNA, the CDR3 is TGTGCCAGCAGCTTATTCAGTTCCTACGAGCAGTACTTC. Its translation: CASSLFSSYEQYF. The complete variable domain, with remaining parts taken from reference TRBV7-8 and TRBJ2-7, reads GAGVSQSPRYKVAKRGQDVALRCDPISGHVSLFWYQQALGQGPEFLTYFQNEAQLDKSGLPSDRFFAERPEGSVSTLKIQRTQQEDSAVYLCASSLFSSYEQYFGPGTRLTVT.

The chain has TRBV15 and TRBJ2-5; a weak D match, TRBD1 (5 bases). Germline assignment: CDR1 LNHNV and CDR2 YYDKDF (reference sequence). V lost 5 bases and J 4 bases, leaving 20 bases between the germline ends. CDR3 length equals 16 residues. The CDR3 is CATSLRYRQIAETQYF. As DNA, the CDR3 is TGTGCCACCAGCCTGCGATACCGACAGATAGCAGAGACCCAGTACTTC.

The chain employs TRBV19 and TRBJ2-1; D might be TRBD1 (5 bases). V was pared by 1 base and J by 9 bases, with 7 bases between. Germline CDR1 reads LNHDA; CDR2 reads SQIVND (reference sequence). There are 12 residues in the CDR3. The CDR3 protein is CASSIGGSEQFF. For the CDR3, the DNA is TGTGCCAGTAGTATAGGGGGCAGTGAGCAGTTCTTC.

This clonotype occurred many times. The chain combines TRBV7-6 with TRBJ2-7; 13 positions agree with TRBD2. In germline, CDR1 is SGHVS, CDR2 FNYEAQ. CDR3 size: 17 residues. The V gene end was trimmed by 5 bases and the J gene end by 0 bases; junction bases not matched to a gene: 7. DNA of the CDR3: TGTGCCAGCAGCCTTGGGACTAGCGGGATCGTCTCCTACGAGCAGTACTTC. It encodes CASSLGTSGIVSYEQYF.

This clonotype was recorded many times. This chain joins TRBV7-3 and TRBJ2-3; 8 nucleotides line up with TRBD2. The CDR3 runs to 17 residues. V shed 0 bases and J 6 bases; nucleotides not matched to a gene: 11. Per germline, CDR1 SGHTA and CDR2 FQGTGA. CDR3 sequence: CASSLTFPSGRPDTQYF. In nucleotides, the CDR3 is TGTGCCAGCAGCTTAACGTTTCCCAGCGGGAGACCGGATACGCAGTATTTT. The entire variable domain, with the rest obtained from reference TRBV7-3 and TRBJ2-3, is as follows: GAGVSQTPSNKVTEKGKYVELRCDPISGHTALYWYRQSLGQGPEFLIYFQGTGAADDSGLPNDRFFAVRPEGSVSTLKIQRTERGDSAVYLCASSLTFPSGRPDTQYFGPGTRLTVL.

The chain joins TRBV7-2 to TRBJ1-2; 8 bases align to TRBD1. Trimming at V came to 8 bases and at J to 7 bases, leaving 9 bases not matched to a gene. The CDR3 is 13 residues long. CDR1 SGHTA and CDR2 FQGNSA come from the germline V gene. CDR3 amino acids: CASQRQGFGGYTF. CDR3 nucleotide sequence: TGTGCCAGCCAAAGACAGGGGTTCGGTGGCTACACCTTC.

This clonotype was recorded at least ten times. The chain carries TRBV12-2 and TRBJ2-7; TRBD1 is taken as the D call from the table, unchecked against the DNA. TRBV12-2 is recorded as a pseudogene. This CDR3 contains 15 residues. The CDR3 reads CASRIPPDGGYEQYF. The CDR3 DNA follows: TGTGCAAGTCGCATCCCCCCGGACGGGGGCTACGAGCAGTACTTC.

This clonotype has a count of ten or more. The genes are TRBV12-3 or TRBV12-4 and TRBJ2-5; no firm D call. V dropped 3 bases and J dropped 14 bases, with 19 bases sitting between them. The CDR3 is 13 residues long. The CDR3 DNA is TGTGCCAGCAGTTTGACCCGGGTTAATCCCCTATACTTC. Translated, it gives CASSLTRVNPLYF.

This clonotype occurred many times. The gene calls are TRBV6-6 and TRBJ2-3; the D gene is possibly TRBD2 (6 bases). The CDR3 is 16 amino acids. CDR1 MNHNY and CDR2 SVGAGI come from the germline V gene (reference sequence). V lost 4 bases and J lost 4, with 18 bases in between. DNA of the CDR3: TGTGCCAGCAGTTTCCTACCGACTAGGGCGGCAGATACGCAGTATTTT. This sequence encodes CASSFLPTRAADTQYF.

The chain joins TRBV6-6 to TRBJ2-2, with D maybe TRBD1 (5 bases). V gave up 10 bases and J gave up 7 bases, with 16 bases separating them. Germline CDR1 reads MNHNY; CDR2 reads SVGAGI (reference sequence). This CDR3 region has 13 residues. The CDR3 is CATGHGFLGELFF. The CDR3 DNA is TGTGCCACCGGACATGGTTTCCTCGGGGAGCTGTTTTTT.

There are many counts of this clonotype. The chain links TRBV7-8 to TRBJ2-5; a weak D match, TRBD1 (6 bases). The CDR3 spans 14 residues. CDR1 and CDR2 from the germline V gene are SGHVS and FQNEAQ. Trimming removed 4 bases from V and 0 bases from J, with 9 bases in between. The CDR3 here is CASSSGQYQETQYF. CDR3 sequence (DNA): TGTGCCAGCAGCTCCGGACAGTACCAAGAGACCCAGTACTTC.

This clonotype was seen at least ten times. J is TRBJ1-6 and V is TRBV30; D is unclear. Trimming took off 5 bases at V and 9 bases at J, with 5 bases between the two ends. Germline V gene sequence: CDR1 GTSNPN, CDR2 SVGIG (reference sequence). The CDR3 has 10 amino acids. DNA of the CDR3: TGTGCCTGGGGGGTTTCACCCCTCCACTTT. Residues: CAWGVSPLHF. Filled out from reference TRBV30 and TRBJ1-6, the complete variable domain reads SQTIHQWPATLVQPVGSPLSLECTVEGTSNPNLYWYRQAAGRGLQLLFYSVGIGQISSEVPQNLSASRPQDRQFILSSKKLLLSDSGFYLCAWGVSPLHFGNGTRLTVT.